This TCR beta chain was found in a study of blood T cells in healthy people across ages. Findings and limits, study-wide: Strongly correlated with naive T cell percentage was TCR beta diversity.

Sample-barcoded 5' priming and a J-beta primer mix drove a second PCR of roughly 7 to 11 cycles. TCRdb ran MiXCR on the 5' RACE reads and lists one entry per CDR3 protein. Among 650,000 to 1,000,000 distinct CDR3 sequences, 35% to 40% were seen once, and the ten largest hold 10% to 15%. Trimming removed 1 base from V and 10 bases from J, with 14 bases in between. The germline V gene has CDR1 LGHNA and CDR2 YSLEER. The CDR3 length is 13 residues. Points on this clonotype: Its antigen remains unidentified.

This clonotype was sampled from a young man in good health. V and J are TRBV4-3 and TRBJ2-7, with D unclear. Sequenced material: blood. Here the CDR3 reads CASSQGAGKDQYF. CDR3 sequence (DNA): TGCGCCAGCAGCCAAGGAGCTGGTAAGGATCAGTACTTC.